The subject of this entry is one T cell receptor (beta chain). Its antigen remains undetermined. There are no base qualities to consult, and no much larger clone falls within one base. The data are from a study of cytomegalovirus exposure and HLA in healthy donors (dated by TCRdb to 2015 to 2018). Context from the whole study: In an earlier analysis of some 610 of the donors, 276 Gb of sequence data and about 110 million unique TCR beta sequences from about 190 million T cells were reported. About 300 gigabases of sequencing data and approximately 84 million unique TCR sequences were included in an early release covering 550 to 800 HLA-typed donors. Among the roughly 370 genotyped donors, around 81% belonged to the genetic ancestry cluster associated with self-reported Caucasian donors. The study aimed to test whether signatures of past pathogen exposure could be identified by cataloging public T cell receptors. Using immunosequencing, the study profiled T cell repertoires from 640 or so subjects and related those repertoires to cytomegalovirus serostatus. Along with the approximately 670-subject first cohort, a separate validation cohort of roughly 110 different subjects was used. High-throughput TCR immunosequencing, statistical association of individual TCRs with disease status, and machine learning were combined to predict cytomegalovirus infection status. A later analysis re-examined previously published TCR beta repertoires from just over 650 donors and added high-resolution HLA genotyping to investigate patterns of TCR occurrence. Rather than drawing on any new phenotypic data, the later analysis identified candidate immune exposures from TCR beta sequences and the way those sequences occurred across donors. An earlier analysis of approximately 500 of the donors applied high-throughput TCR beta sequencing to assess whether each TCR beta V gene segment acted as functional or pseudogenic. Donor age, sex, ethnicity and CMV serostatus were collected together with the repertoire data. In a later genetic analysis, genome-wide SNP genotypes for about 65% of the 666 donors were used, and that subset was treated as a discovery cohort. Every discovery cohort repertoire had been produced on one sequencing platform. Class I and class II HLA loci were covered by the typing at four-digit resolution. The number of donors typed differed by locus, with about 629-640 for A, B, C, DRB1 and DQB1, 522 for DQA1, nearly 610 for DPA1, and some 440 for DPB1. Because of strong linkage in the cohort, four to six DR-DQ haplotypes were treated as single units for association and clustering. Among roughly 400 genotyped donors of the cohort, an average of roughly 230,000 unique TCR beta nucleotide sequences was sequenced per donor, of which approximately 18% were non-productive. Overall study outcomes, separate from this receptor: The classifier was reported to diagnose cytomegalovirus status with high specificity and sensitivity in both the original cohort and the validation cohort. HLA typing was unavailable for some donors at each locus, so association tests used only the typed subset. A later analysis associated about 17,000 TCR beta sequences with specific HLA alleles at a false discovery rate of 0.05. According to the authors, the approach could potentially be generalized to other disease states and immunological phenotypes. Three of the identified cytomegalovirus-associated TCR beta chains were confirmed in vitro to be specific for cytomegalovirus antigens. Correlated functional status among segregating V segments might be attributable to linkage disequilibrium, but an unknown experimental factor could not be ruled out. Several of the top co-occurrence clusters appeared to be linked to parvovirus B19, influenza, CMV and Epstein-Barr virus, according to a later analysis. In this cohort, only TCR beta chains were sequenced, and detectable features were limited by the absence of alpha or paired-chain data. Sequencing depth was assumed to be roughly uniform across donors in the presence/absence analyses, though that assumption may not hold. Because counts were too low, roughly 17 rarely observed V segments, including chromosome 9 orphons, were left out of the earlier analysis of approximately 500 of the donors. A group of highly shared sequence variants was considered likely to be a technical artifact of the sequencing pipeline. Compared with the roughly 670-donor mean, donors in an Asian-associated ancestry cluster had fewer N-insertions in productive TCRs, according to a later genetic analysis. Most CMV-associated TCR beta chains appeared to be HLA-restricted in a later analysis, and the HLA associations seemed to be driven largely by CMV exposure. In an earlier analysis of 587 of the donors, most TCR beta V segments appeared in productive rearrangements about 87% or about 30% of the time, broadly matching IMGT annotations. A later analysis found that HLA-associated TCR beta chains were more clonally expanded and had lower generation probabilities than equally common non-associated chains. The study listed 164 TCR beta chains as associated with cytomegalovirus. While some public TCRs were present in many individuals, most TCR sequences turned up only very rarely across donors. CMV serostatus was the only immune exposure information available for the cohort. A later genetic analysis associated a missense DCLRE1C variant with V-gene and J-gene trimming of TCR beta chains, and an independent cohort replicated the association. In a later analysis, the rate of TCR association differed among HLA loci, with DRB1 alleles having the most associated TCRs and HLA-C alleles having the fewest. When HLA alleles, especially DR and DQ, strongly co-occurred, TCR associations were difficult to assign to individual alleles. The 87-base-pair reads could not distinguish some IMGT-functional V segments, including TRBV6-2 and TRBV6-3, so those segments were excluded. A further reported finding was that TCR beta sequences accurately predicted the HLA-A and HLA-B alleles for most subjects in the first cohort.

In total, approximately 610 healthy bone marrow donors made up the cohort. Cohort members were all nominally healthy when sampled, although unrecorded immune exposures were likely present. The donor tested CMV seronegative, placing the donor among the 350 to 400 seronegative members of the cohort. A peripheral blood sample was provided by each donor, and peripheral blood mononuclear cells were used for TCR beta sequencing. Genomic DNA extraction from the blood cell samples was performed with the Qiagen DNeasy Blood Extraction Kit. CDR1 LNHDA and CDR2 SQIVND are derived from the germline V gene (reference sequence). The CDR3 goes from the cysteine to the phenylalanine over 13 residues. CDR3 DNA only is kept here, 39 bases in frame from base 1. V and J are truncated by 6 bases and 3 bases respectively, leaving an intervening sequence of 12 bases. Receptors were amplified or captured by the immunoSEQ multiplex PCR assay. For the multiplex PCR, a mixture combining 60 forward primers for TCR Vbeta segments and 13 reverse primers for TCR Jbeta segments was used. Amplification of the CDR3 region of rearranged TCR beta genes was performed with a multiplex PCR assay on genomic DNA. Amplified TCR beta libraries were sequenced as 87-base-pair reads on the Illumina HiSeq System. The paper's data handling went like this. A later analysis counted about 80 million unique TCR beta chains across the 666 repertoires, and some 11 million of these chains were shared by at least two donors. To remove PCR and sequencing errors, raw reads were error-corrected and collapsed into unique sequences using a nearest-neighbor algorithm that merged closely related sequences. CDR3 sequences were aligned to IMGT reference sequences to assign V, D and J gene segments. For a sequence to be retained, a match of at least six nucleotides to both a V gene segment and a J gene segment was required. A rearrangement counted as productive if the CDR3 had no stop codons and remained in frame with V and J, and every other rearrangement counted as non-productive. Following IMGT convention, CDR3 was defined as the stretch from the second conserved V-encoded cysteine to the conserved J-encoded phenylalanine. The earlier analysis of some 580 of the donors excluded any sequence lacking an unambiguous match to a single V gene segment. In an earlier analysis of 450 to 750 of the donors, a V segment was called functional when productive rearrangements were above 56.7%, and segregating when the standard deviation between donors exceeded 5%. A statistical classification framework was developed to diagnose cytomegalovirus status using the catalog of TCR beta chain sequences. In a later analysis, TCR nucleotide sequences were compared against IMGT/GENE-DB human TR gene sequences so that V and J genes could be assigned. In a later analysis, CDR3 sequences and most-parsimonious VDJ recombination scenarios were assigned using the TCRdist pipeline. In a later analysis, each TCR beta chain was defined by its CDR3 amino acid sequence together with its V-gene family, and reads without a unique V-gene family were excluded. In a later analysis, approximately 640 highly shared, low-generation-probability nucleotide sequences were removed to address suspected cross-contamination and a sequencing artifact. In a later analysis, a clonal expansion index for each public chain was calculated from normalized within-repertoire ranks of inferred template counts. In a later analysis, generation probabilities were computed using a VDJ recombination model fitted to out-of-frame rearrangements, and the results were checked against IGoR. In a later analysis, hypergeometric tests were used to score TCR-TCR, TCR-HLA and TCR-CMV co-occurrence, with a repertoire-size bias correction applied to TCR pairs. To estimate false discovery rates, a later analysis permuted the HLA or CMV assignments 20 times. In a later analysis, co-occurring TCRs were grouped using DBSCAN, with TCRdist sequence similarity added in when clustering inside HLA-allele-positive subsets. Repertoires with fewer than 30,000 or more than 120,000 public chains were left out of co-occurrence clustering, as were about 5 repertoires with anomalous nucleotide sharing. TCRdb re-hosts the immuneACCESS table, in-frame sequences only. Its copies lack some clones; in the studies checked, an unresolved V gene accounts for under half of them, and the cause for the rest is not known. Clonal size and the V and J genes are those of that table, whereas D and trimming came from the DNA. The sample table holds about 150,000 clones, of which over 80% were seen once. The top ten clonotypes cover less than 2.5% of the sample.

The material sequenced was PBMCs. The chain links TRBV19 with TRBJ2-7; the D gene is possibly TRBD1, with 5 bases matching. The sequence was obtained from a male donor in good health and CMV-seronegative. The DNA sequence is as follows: TGTGCCAGTAGCGGCCCAGGGTTCTACGAGCAGTACTTC. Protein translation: CASSGPGFYEQYF.